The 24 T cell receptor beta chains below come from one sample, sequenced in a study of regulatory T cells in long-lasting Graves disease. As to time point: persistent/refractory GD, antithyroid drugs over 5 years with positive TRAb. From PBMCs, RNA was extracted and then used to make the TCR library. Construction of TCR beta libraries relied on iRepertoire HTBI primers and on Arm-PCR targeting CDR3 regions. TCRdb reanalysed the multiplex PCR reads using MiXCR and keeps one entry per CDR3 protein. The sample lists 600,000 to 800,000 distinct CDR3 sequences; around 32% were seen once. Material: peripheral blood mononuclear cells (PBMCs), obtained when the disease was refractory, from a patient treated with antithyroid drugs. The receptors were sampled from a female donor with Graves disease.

CDR3 protein: CATSKTGPGNEKLFF. In DNA, the CDR3 is TGTGCCACCAGCAAGACAGGGCCCGGGAATGAAAAACTGTTTTTT. This chain links TRBV15 with TRBJ1-4, with 7 bases matching TRBD1. Germline values: CDR1 LNHNV, CDR2 YYDKDF (reference sequence). The V and J ends lost 4 bases and 5 bases, in that order; junction bases with no gene match: 7. This CDR3 spans 15 amino acids.

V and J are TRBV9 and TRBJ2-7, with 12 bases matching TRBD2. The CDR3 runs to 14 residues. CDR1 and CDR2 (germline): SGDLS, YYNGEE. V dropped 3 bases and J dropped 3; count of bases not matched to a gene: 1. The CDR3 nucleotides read TGTGCCAGCAGCGGGGGACTAGCGGGCTACGAGCAGTACTTC. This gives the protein CASSGGLAGYEQYF.

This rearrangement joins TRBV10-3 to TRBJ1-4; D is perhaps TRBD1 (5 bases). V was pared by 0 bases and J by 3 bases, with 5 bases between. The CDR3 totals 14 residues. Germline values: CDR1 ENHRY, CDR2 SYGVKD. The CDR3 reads CAISESGANEKLFF. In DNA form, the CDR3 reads TGTGCCATCAGTGAGTCGGGGGCTAATGAAAAACTGTTTTTT.

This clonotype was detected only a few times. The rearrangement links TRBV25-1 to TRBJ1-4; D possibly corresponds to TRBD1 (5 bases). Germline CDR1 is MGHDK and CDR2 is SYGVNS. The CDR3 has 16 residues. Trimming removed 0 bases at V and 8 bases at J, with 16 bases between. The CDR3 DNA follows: TGTGCCAGCAGTGAATACGGAAGGGGATTTAGAGAAAAACTGTTTTTT. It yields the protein CASSEYGRGFREKLFF.

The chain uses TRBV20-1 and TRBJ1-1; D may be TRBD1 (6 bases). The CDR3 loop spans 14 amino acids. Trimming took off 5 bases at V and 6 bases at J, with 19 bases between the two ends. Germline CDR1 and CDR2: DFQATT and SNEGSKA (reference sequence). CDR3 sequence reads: CSAEAATGGPEAFF. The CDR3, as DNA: TGCAGTGCTGAGGCGGCCACCGGGGGCCCTGAAGCTTTCTTT.

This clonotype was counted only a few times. The CDR3 bases are TGTGCCAGTAGGAGGGATAGACTTAGCAATCAGCCCCAGCATTTT. Translated: CASRRDRLSNQPQHF. The chain employs TRBV19 and TRBJ1-5; no clear D. Germline CDR1 and CDR2: LNHDA and SQIVND (reference sequence). The CDR3 is 15 residues long. V was cut by 6 bases and J by 0 bases, with 12 bases left in between. The complete variable domain, with remaining parts taken from reference TRBV19 and TRBJ1-5, reads DGGITQSPKYLFRKEGQNVTLSCEQNLNHDAMYWYRQDPGQGLRLIYYSQIVNDFQKGDIAEGYSVSREKKESFPLTVTSAQKNPTAFYLCASRRDRLSNQPQHFGDGTRLSIL.

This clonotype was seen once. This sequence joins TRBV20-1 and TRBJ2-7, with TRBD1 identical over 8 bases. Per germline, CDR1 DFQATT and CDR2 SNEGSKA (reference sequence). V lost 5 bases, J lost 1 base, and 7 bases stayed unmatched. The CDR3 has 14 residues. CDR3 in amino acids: CSAQDREGSYEQYF. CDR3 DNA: TGCAGTGCTCAGGACAGGGAAGGGTCCTACGAGCAGTACTTC.

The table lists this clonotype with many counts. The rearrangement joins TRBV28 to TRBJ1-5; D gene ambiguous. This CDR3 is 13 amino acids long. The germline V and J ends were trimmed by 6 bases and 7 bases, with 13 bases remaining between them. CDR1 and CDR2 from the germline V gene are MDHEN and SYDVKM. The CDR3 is CASSNHREQPQHF. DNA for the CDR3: TGTGCCAGCAGCAACCATAGGGAGCAGCCCCAGCATTTT.

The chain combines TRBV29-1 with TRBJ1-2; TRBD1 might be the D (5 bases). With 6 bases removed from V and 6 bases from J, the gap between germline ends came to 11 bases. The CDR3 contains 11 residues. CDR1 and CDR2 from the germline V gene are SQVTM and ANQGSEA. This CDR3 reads CSVEATDGYTF. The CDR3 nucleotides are TGCAGCGTCGAGGCGACAGATGGCTACACCTTC. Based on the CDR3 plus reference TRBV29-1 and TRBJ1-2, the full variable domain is SAVISQKPSRDICQRGTSLTIQCQVDSQVTMMFWYRQQPGQSLTLIATANQGSEATYESGFVIDKFPISRPNLTFSTLTVSNMSPEDSSIYLCSVEATDGYTFGSGTRLTVV.

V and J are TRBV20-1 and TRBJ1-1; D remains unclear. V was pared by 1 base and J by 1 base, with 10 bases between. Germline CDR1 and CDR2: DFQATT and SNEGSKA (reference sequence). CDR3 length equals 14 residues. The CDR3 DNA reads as TGCAGTGCTAGAGCGAGCGGGTGGAACACTGAAGCTTTCTTT. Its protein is CSARASGWNTEAFF.

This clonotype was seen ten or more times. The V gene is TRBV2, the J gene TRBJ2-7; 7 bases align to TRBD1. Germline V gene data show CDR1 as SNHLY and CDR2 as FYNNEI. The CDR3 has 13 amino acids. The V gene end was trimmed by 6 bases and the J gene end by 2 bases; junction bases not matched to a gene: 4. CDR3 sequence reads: CASSDRVTYEQYF. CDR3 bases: TGTGCCAGCAGCGACAGGGTCACCTACGAGCAGTACTTC. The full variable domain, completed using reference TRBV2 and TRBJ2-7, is EPEVTQTPSHQVTQMGQEVILRCVPISNHLYFYWYRQILGQKVEFLVSFYNNEISEKSEIFDDQFSVERPDGSNFTLKIRSTKLEDSAMYFCASSDRVTYEQYFGPGTRLTVT.

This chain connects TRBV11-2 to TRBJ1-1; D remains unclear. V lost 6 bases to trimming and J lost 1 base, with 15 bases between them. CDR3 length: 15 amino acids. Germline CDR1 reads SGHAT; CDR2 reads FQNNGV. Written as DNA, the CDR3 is TGTGCCAGCAGGAAGAAATGGGTAGAGAACACTGAAGCTTTCTTT. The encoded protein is CASRKKWVENTEAFF.

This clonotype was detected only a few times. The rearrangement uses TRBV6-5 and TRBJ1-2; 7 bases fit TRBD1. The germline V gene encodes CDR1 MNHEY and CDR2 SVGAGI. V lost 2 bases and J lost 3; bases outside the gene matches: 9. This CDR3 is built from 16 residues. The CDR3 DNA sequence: TGTGCCAGCAGTTACGTTGGTACAGGGGTGGACTATGGCTACACCTTC. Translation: CASSYVGTGVDYGYTF.

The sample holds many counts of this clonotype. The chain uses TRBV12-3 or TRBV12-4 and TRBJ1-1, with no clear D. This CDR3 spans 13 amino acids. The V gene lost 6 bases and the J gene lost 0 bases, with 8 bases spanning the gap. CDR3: CASRENMNTEAFF. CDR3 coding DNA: TGTGCCAGCAGAGAGAATATGAACACTGAAGCTTTCTTT.

Written as DNA, the CDR3 is TGCGCCAGCAGTGAAAGCGCGGGAGTAGGCTACAATGAGCAGTTCTTC. Protein product: CASSESAGVGYNEQFF. J is TRBJ2-1 and V is TRBV10-2; TRBD2 matches 7 bases. CDR3 length: 16 amino acids. The J segment lost 3 bases and the V segment lost 3 bases, leaving 8 bases of the junction unmatched. Germline lookup yields CDR1 WSHSY and CDR2 SAAADI.

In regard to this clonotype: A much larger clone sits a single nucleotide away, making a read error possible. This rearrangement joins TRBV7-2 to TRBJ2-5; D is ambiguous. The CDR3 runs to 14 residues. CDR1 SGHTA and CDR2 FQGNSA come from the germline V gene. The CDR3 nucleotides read TGTGCCAGCAGCTTAGCGGTTGGACGAGAGGCCCAGTACTTC. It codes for CASSLAVGREAQYF.

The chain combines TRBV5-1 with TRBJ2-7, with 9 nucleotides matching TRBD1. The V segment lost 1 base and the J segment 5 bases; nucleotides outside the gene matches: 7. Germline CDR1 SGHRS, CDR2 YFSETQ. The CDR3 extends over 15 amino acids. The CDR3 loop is CASSLTGTGFHEQYF. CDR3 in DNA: TGCGCCAGCAGCTTGACCGGGACAGGGTTCCACGAGCAGTACTTC.

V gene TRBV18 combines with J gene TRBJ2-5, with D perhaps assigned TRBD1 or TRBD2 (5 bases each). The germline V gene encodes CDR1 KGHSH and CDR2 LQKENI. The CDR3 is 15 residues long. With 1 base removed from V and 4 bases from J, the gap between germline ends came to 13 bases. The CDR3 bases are TGTGCCAGCTCACCACTGGGGCGCGAGGGAGAGACCCAGTACTTC. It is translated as CASSPLGREGETQYF.

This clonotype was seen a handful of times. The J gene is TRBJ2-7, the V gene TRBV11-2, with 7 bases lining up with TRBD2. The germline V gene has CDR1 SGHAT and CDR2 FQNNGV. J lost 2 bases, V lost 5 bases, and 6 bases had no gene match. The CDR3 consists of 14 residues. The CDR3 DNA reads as TGTGCCAGCAGCCCTCTAGCGGACACCTACGAGCAGTACTTC. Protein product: CASSPLADTYEQYF.

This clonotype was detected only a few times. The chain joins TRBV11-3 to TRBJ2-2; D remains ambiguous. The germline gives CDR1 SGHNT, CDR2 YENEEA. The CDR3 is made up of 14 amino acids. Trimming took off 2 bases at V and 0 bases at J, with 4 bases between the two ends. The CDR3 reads CASSLLSNTGELFF. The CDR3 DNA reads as TGTGCCAGCAGCTTACTATCGAACACCGGGGAGCTGTTTTTT.

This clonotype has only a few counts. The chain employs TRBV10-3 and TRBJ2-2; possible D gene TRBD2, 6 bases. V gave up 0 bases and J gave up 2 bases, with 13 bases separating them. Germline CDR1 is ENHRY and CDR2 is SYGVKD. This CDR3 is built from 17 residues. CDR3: CAISESEGNKNTGELFF. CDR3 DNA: TGTGCCATCAGTGAGTCGGAGGGAAATAAAAACACCGGGGAGCTGTTTTTT.

The CDR3 DNA sequence: TGTGCCAGCAGTTACTCAGGGCCGGAGGGCTACACCTTC. Residues: CASSYSGPEGYTF. V usage is TRBV6-9 and J usage is TRBJ1-2, with D perhaps TRBD1 (5 bases). The germline gives CDR1 MNHGY, CDR2 SVAAGI. Trimming took 3 bases from V and 8 from J, leaving 13 bases between them. This CDR3 spans 13 amino acids.

The DNA of the CDR3 is TGTGCCAGCAGTCGTTTCCCCACTGAAGCTTTCTTT. Protein: CASSRFPTEAFF. The gene calls are TRBV2 and TRBJ1-1; unclear D gene. V was cut by 5 bases and J by 4 bases, with 8 bases left in between. Germline V CDR1 and CDR2: SNHLY, FYNNEI. The CDR3 has 12 amino acids.

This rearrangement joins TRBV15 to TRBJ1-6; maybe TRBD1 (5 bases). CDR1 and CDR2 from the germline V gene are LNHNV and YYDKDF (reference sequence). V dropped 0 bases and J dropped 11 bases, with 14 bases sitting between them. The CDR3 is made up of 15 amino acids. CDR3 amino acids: CATSRDTFQGAPLHF. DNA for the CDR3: TGTGCCACCAGCAGAGATACTTTCCAGGGAGCACCCCTCCACTTT.